This TCR beta chain was recovered during a study of blood T cell repertoires in COVID-19. Study summary: Some COVID-19 samples were acute and others convalescent; all came from the United States, Italy and Spain. The analysed material was cDNA or gDNA that came from T cells, B-cell-depleted T cells, or PBMCs.

This clone has only one observation. Original analysis: Reference gene primer amplification yielded estimated nucleated cell counts. Repertoires were generated with immunoSEQ multiplex PCR, while TCRdb's copy carries only in-frame clones and drops some. The DNA was the basis for D and trimming; V, J and clone size are from that table. The data hold 15,000 to 17,000 clones, with roughly nine tenths observed a single time. The specimen sequenced was peripheral blood. This receptor was identified in a man in his 60s with acute or convalescent COVID-19.

The DNA of the CDR3 is TGTGCCAGCAGTGAAGCAAGACAGGGGGCGGGAGAGACCCAGTACTTC. It specifies CASSEARQGAGETQYF. The rearrangement uses TRBV2 and TRBJ2-5, with 10 bases aligning to TRBD1. After removal of 0 bases from V and 4 bases from J, the junction contained 5 bases not matched to a gene. CDR1 and CDR2 (germline): SNHLY, FYNNEI. The CDR3 is made up of 16 amino acids.